These 27 T cell receptor beta chains originate from one sample sequenced in a study of OX40 agonist ivuxolimab in advanced cancers. The receptor library was made with the immunoSEQ multiplex PCR assay. This immuneACCESS table, as held by TCRdb, lists in-frame sequences with V and J called but not all clones. Of the missing ones, under half trace to an unresolved V gene in checked studies; the others have no known cause. For this sample the table gives roughly 18,000 clones, of which about 84% were detected only once. Together, the top ten hold approximately 14% of the sample. Here the sequenced sample was CD4+ or CD8+ T cells sorted from blood, taken in a trial of the OX40 agonist ivuxolimab. These receptors all come from an adult with an advanced solid tumor such as melanoma, head and neck, liver or kidney cancer.

The chain is built from TRBV7-3 and TRBJ2-1; D is perhaps TRBD2 (6 bases). Germline V gives CDR1 SGHTA, CDR2 FQGTGA. The CDR3 extends over 15 amino acids. V lost 2 bases and J 0 bases, leaving 8 bases between the germline ends. The CDR3, as DNA: TGTGCCAGCAGCTTAGGGGGGTTCTCCTACAATGAGCAGTTCTTC. Encoded protein: CASSLGGFSYNEQFF.

The gene calls are TRBV2 and TRBJ1-1, with 8 bases identical to TRBD1. The CDR3 covers 14 residues. CDR1 and CDR2 from the germline V gene are SNHLY and FYNNEI. The ends lost 4 bases at V and 3 bases at J; junction bases unmatched: 4. CDR3 region: CASSVDRGYTEAFF. Written as DNA, the CDR3 is TGTGCCAGCAGTGTAGACAGGGGATACACTGAAGCTTTCTTT.

This clone was recorded only once. V usage is TRBV2 and J usage is TRBJ1-3; D perhaps matches TRBD1 (5 bases). In germline, CDR1 is SNHLY, CDR2 FYNNEI. The CDR3 is made up of 14 amino acids. V gave up 5 bases and J gave up 8 bases, with 16 bases separating them. DNA for the CDR3: TGTGCCAGCAGTTTGACGGGGGTTCGCGACACCATATATTTT. It yields the protein CASSLTGVRDTIYF.

V usage is TRBV18 and J usage is TRBJ2-3, with D possibly called TRBD1 or TRBD2 (5 bases each). The length of the CDR3 is 14 residues. Germline CDR1 reads KGHSH; CDR2 reads LQKENI. Trimming stripped 2 bases from V and 6 bases from J, with 12 bases between. The CDR3: CASSPVGPRDTQYF. CDR3 sequence (DNA): TGTGCCAGCTCACCAGTGGGACCTCGGGATACGCAGTATTTT.

This chain links TRBV19 with TRBJ2-7; 13 bases are a match to TRBD2. Unmatched junction bases numbered 8, after V lost 4 bases and J lost 5 bases. Germline V gives CDR1 LNHDA, CDR2 SQIVND (reference sequence). The CDR3 is 16 residues long. CDR3 region: CASSTSTSGRTHEQYF. The CDR3 DNA reads as TGTGCCAGTAGTACTTCGACTAGCGGGAGGACCCACGAGCAGTACTTC.

This chain uses TRBV19 with TRBJ2-6; a weak D match, TRBD2 (5 bases). Trimming stripped 10 bases from V and 0 bases from J, with 16 bases between. The CDR3 spans 16 residues. Germline V gives CDR1 LNHDA, CDR2 SQIVND (reference sequence). The DNA of the CDR3 is TGTGCCACGGCGGGCAGTCTTTCCTCTGGGGCCAACGTCCTGACTTTC. As protein: CATAGSLSSGANVLTF.

V gene TRBV5-1 combines with J gene TRBJ2-7, with 7 bases that match TRBD2. CDR1 and CDR2 from the germline V gene are SGHRS and YFSETQ. The V gene end was trimmed by 0 bases and the J gene end by 2 bases; junction bases not matched to a gene: 5. This CDR3 region has 15 residues. CDR3 residues: CASSLDPSGTYEQYF. DNA of the CDR3: TGCGCCAGCAGCTTGGATCCTAGCGGTACCTACGAGCAGTACTTC.

V usage is TRBV10-1 and J usage is TRBJ1-1; D remains ambiguous. CDR3 size: 13 residues. The germline V and J ends were trimmed by 2 bases and 4 bases, with 8 bases remaining between them. Germline CDR1 and CDR2: WNHNN and SYGVQD (reference sequence). CDR3 nucleotide sequence: TGCGCCAGCAGTGAGCGCCTCTCCACTGAAGCTTTCTTT. Translation gives CASSERLSTEAFF.

The genes are TRBV27 and TRBJ2-7, with D unresolved. V dropped 9 bases and J dropped 1 base, with 16 bases sitting between them. The CDR3 is made up of 14 amino acids. Per the germline V gene, CDR1 is MNHEY and CDR2 is SMNVEV (reference sequence). The CDR3 loop reads CARPSDPASYEQYF. The CDR3 nucleotides are TGTGCCAGACCTTCGGATCCCGCTTCCTACGAGCAGTACTTC.

The chain uses TRBV4-3 and TRBJ2-6; D is perhaps TRBD1 or TRBD2 (7 bases each). The V end lost 4 bases, the J end lost 2 bases, and 21 bases lay between the germline ends. CDR1 LGHNA and CDR2 YSLEER come from the germline V gene. CDR3 size: 19 residues. The CDR3 here is CASSPWGTEGGAGANVLTF. DNA for the CDR3: TGCGCCAGCAGCCCTTGGGGGACAGAAGGGGGGGCTGGGGCCAACGTCCTGACTTTC.

This clone qualifies as medium-sized (0.01 to 0.1%). The chain joins TRBV15 to TRBJ2-2, with a tentative D call TRBD1 (5 bases). Germline assignment: CDR1 LNHNV and CDR2 YYDKDF (reference sequence). The CDR3 spans 15 residues. V was cut by 2 bases and J by 6 bases, with 13 bases left in between. The chain's CDR3 is CATSRFRVGAGELFF. DNA of the CDR3: TGTGCCACCAGCAGATTCAGGGTAGGAGCCGGGGAGCTGTTTTTT.

This clone was recorded a few times. The genes are TRBV6-4 and TRBJ1-5; tentatively, D is TRBD1 (6 bases). Trimming pared 3 bases from V and 4 bases from J, leaving 10 bases between. The CDR3 spans 14 residues. Germline CDR1 MRHNA, CDR2 SNTAGT. The CDR3 protein is CASSESGENQPQHF. The CDR3, as DNA: TGTGCCAGCAGTGAGTCAGGGGAAAATCAGCCCCAGCATTTT.

As regards this clone: A much larger clone lies one base from this, so it may be a read error. This sample also contains other DNA sequences that code for the same CDR3. The chain recombines TRBV7-2 with TRBJ2-7; perhaps D is TRBD1 or TRBD2 (5 bases each). Germline V CDR1 and CDR2: SGHTA, FQGNSA. Trimming removed 7 bases from V and 0 bases from J, with 16 bases in between. This CDR3 contains 15 residues. The CDR3 sequence: CASNLGGGSSYEQYF. The CDR3, as DNA: TGTGCCAGCAACCTCGGTGGGGGAAGCTCCTACGAGCAGTACTTC.

CDR3 in amino acids: CASSISDSYEQYF. The CDR3 bases are TGTGCCAGCAGTATCTCGGACAGTTACGAGCAGTACTTC. This rearrangement joins TRBV7-2 to TRBJ2-7, with D possibly matching TRBD1 (6 bases). Germline-derived CDR1 and CDR2 are SGHTA and FQGNSA. This CDR3 comprises 13 residues. Trimming pared 6 bases from V and 4 bases from J, leaving 13 bases between.

This clone was observed a few times. The CDR3 DNA is TGTGCCAGCAGCTTCGGCGCGGAGGCTTTCTTT. Protein sequence: CASSFGAEAFF. V and J are TRBV7-9 and TRBJ1-1; D is ambiguous. The length of the CDR3 is 11 residues. V lost 3 bases, J lost 11 bases, and 10 bases lay in between. Germline V gives CDR1 SEHNR, CDR2 FQNEAQ (reference sequence).

The V and J genes are TRBV11-1 and TRBJ2-1; 13 nucleotides match TRBD2. This CDR3 region has 16 residues. The germline gives CDR1 SGHAT, CDR2 FQDESV (reference sequence). The V and J ends lost 5 bases and 9 bases, in that order; junction bases with no gene match: 10. The CDR3, as DNA: TGTGCCAGCAGCCCTTCCCCCGGGACTAGCGGGATTGAGCAGTTCTTC. This translates into CASSPSPGTSGIEQFF. The whole variable domain, filled in from reference TRBV11-1 and TRBJ2-1, reads EAEVAQSPRYKITEKSQAVAFWCDPISGHATLYWYRQILGQGPELLVQFQDESVVDDSQLPKDRFSAERLKGVDSTLKIQPAELGDSAMYLCASSPSPGTSGIEQFFGPGTRLTVL.

The chain carries TRBV13 and TRBJ2-5; D not certain. The V gene lost 0 bases and the J gene lost 1 base, with 6 bases spanning the gap. This CDR3 is 14 amino acids long. Germline V gives CDR1 PRHDT, CDR2 FYEKMQ (reference sequence). CDR3 in amino acids: CASSLGLLQETQYF. In DNA, the CDR3 is TGTGCCAGCAGCTTAGGACTCCTCCAAGAGACCCAGTACTTC.

The chain combines TRBV5-1 with TRBJ1-4; D not resolved. Trimming removed 4 bases at V and 7 bases at J, with 20 bases between. This CDR3 has 16 residues. Germline values: CDR1 SGHRS, CDR2 YFSETQ. The CDR3 here is CASSDPLAGSSEKLFF. The CDR3 region has the DNA TGCGCCAGCAGCGACCCCTTAGCGGGGTCCAGTGAAAAACTGTTTTTT.

The V and J genes are TRBV11-1 and TRBJ2-7; 8 positions match TRBD2. The CDR3 is made up of 14 amino acids. The germline V gene encodes CDR1 SGHAT and CDR2 FQDESV (reference sequence). The junction had 6 bases not matched to a gene; V was cut back by 2 bases and J by 6 bases. CDR3 in amino acids: CASSLSGSMGEQYF. CDR3 nucleotide sequence: TGTGCCAGCAGCTTAAGCGGGAGTATGGGCGAGCAGTACTTC.

The V and J genes are TRBV7-2 and TRBJ2-3, with D hard to call. There are 12 residues in the CDR3. Per germline, CDR1 SGHTA and CDR2 FQGNSA. Trimming stripped 1 base from V and 9 bases from J, with 8 bases between. The DNA of the CDR3 is TGTGCCAGCAGCTTAGAAGCGAGGACGCAGTATTTT. Residues: CASSLEARTQYF.

The chain links TRBV28 to TRBJ1-1; no definite D call. The CDR3 has 13 residues. Trimming took 5 bases from V and 1 from J, leaving 8 bases between them. Germline V gives CDR1 MDHEN, CDR2 SYDVKM. CDR3 region: CASSAVGNTEAFF. DNA for the CDR3: TGTGCCAGCAGTGCCGTAGGGAACACTGAAGCTTTCTTT. The full variable domain, with the rest looked up from reference TRBV28 and TRBJ1-1, is DVKVTQSSRYLVKRTGEKVFLECVQDMDHENMFWYRQDPGLGLRLIYFSYDVKMKEKGDIPEGYSVSREKKERFSLILESASTNQTSMYLCASSAVGNTEAFFGQGTRLTVV.

The V and J genes are TRBV4-1 and TRBJ1-5; 9 bases are a match to TRBD1. The J segment lost 6 bases and the V segment lost 4 bases, leaving 4 bases of the junction unmatched. The germline V gene encodes CDR1 MGHRA and CDR2 YSYEKL. This CDR3 spans 14 amino acids. The CDR3 reads CASSLTGGAQPQHF. The CDR3 nucleotides read TGCGCCAGCAGCCTCACAGGGGGCGCTCAGCCCCAGCATTTT.

The chain recombines TRBV5-1 with TRBJ1-1; 7 nucleotides align to TRBD1. Germline V lookup: CDR1 SGHRS, CDR2 YFSETQ. Losses at the gene ends were 0 bases for V and 0 bases for J; bases not matched to a gene: 2. This CDR3 is built from 15 residues. The CDR3 DNA is TGCGCCAGCAGCTTGGGACAGGGTATGAACACTGAAGCTTTCTTT. Encoded protein: CASSLGQGMNTEAFF.

There are a few counts of this clone. The chain combines TRBV5-4 with TRBJ2-1; TRBD2 matches 9 bases. The CDR3 sequence is 16 residues long. Germline V gene sequence: CDR1 SGHNT, CDR2 YYREEE (reference sequence). V lost 0 bases, J lost 3 bases, and 4 bases stayed unmatched. CDR3 loop: CASSLAGLAFYNEQFF. CDR3 in DNA: TGTGCCAGCAGCTTGGCGGGACTAGCTTTCTACAATGAGCAGTTCTTC.

This chain connects TRBV18 to TRBJ1-3; D not resolved. V was trimmed by 3 bases and J by 0 bases, leaving 12 bases between them. This CDR3 has 16 residues. Germline lookup yields CDR1 KGHSH and CDR2 LQKENI. CDR3 region: CASSPMTPSSGNTIYF. The DNA of the CDR3 is TGTGCCAGCTCACCTATGACTCCTAGCTCTGGAAACACCATATATTTT.

The chain has TRBV18 and TRBJ2-3, with TRBD1 matching over 9 bases. In germline, CDR1 is KGHSH, CDR2 LQKENI. The CDR3 consists of 14 residues. The V gene end was trimmed by 8 bases and the J gene end by 6 bases; junction bases not matched to a gene: 9. In DNA, the CDR3 is TGTGCCAGCAGACAGGGGGGCCGACCGGATACGCAGTATTTT. Translated, it gives CASRQGGRPDTQYF.

The rearrangement joins TRBV7-9 to TRBJ1-1; D uncertain. CDR1 and CDR2 from the germline V gene are SEHNR and FQNEAQ (reference sequence). There are 14 residues in the CDR3. V was trimmed by 1 base and J by 4 bases, leaving 10 bases between them. CDR3 bases: TGTGCCAGCAGCTTAGAGGGTTGGGGCACTGAAGCTTTCTTT. Amino acids: CASSLEGWGTEAFF.